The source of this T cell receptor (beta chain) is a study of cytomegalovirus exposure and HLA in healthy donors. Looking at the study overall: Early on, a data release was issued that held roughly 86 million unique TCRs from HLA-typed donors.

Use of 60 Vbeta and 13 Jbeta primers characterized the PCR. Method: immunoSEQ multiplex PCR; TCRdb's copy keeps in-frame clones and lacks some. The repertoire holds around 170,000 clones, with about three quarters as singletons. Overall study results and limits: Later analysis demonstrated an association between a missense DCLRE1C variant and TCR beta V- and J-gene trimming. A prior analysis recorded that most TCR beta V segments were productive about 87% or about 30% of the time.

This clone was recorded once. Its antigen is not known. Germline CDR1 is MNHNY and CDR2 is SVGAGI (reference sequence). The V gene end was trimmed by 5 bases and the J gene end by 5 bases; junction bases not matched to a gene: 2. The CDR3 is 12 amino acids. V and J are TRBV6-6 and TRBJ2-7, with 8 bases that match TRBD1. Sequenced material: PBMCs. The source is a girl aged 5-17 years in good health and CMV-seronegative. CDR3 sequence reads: CASSPGGHEQYF. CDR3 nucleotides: TGTGCCAGCAGTCCAGGGGGCCACGAGCAGTACTTC.